Following are 25 T cell receptor beta chains from one sample sequenced in a study of blood T cell repertoires in COVID-19. TCRdb keeps only in-frame clones here, not all; method: immunoSEQ multiplex PCR. The profile shows 390,000 or so clones, about 87% of them singletons. The sequenced sample was peripheral blood. These receptors were collected from a woman aged 25 to 45 with COVID-19, enrolled during active disease.

J is TRBJ2-7 and V is TRBV19, with 12 bases identical to TRBD2. The CDR3 has 17 amino acids. From germline, CDR1 is LNHDA and CDR2 SQIVND (reference sequence). V lost 5 bases, J lost 5 bases, and 13 bases stayed unmatched. CDR3 protein: CASSSTRTSGNFDEQYF. The CDR3 region has the DNA TGTGCCAGTAGTTCGACAAGGACTAGCGGGAACTTCGACGAGCAGTACTTC.

V gene TRBV18 combines with J gene TRBJ2-7; 14 bases align to TRBD2. This CDR3 is built from 17 residues. Trimming took 5 bases from V and 2 from J; bases not matched to a gene: 8. Germline-derived CDR1 and CDR2 are KGHSH and LQKENI. This chain's CDR3 is CASSARLAGGITYEQYF. The CDR3 DNA is TGTGCCAGCTCAGCGAGACTAGCGGGAGGGATAACCTACGAGCAGTACTTC. Based on the CDR3 plus reference TRBV18 and TRBJ2-7, the full variable domain is NAGVMQNPRHLVRRRGQEARLRCSPMKGHSHVYWYRQLPEEGLKFMVYLQKENIIDESGMPKERFSAEFPKEGPSILRIQQVVRGDSAAYFCASSARLAGGITYEQYFGPGTRLTVT.

The chain recombines TRBV4-1 with TRBJ1-4; 9 positions match TRBD1. V shed 3 bases and J 8 bases; nucleotides not matched to a gene: 7. CDR3 size: 15 residues. Looked up from germline, CDR1 is MGHRA and CDR2 is YSYEKL. CDR3 protein: CASSQTGTGWEKLFF. DNA of the CDR3: TGCGCCAGCAGCCAGACGGGGACAGGGTGGGAAAAACTGTTTTTT.

The rearrangement uses TRBV7-2 and TRBJ2-3; TRBD2 aligns across 11 bases. Germline V lookup: CDR1 SGHTA, CDR2 FQGNSA. The CDR3 is 21 residues long. V was clipped by 0 bases and J by 3 bases; unmatched bases: 17. The CDR3 loop reads CASSLAGAGGYSGRVTDTQYF. The CDR3 DNA is TGTGCCAGCAGCTTAGCGGGGGCAGGGGGCTATAGCGGGAGGGTGACAGATACGCAGTATTTT.

The chain joins TRBV11-2 to TRBJ2-7, with 10 bases identical to TRBD2. V lost 2 bases and J lost 3; bases outside the gene matches: 4. The CDR3 is made up of 15 amino acids. CDR1 is SGHAT and CDR2 is FQNNGV in the germline V gene. CDR3 nucleotide sequence: TGTGCCAGCAGCTTAACTAGCGGGGACCTCTACGAGCAGTACTTC. It encodes CASSLTSGDLYEQYF.

The J gene is TRBJ2-7, the V gene TRBV30, with D tentatively TRBD2 (6 bases). Per germline, CDR1 GTSNPN and CDR2 SVGIG (reference sequence). The CDR3 contains 13 residues. The CDR3 sequence: CATGLDDSYEQYF. The CDR3 DNA is TGTGCAACGGGACTCGATGATTCCTACGAGCAGTACTTC.

This clone showed up just once. The genes are TRBV7-9 and TRBJ2-3, with 7 bases that match TRBD2. The CDR3 spans 15 residues. Per germline, CDR1 SEHNR and CDR2 FQNEAQ (reference sequence). The trim removed 1 base at V and 3 bases at J, leaving 4 bases unmatched. CDR3 loop: CASSLGLAWTDTQYF. CDR3 DNA sequence: TGTGCCAGCAGCTTAGGACTAGCTTGGACAGATACGCAGTATTTT.

V usage is TRBV6-5 and J usage is TRBJ1-6, with D perhaps TRBD1 (5 bases). This CDR3 spans 16 amino acids. CDR1 is MNHEY, CDR2 SVGAGI, per germline. The V end was cut by 3 bases, the J end by 7 bases, with 16 bases between. The CDR3 nucleotides are TGTGCCAGCAGTTATGAGGCCAAGGGGCTAAATTCACCCCTCCACTTT. Encoded protein: CASSYEAKGLNSPLHF.

This clone was seen a few times. The chain links TRBV10-3 to TRBJ2-1; 8 nucleotides agree with TRBD2. This CDR3 has 15 residues. The germline V gene encodes CDR1 ENHRY and CDR2 SYGVKD. The CDR3 loop is CATSGRVEVGNEQFF. The CDR3, as DNA: TGTGCAACCAGCGGGAGAGTGGAGGTTGGCAATGAGCAGTTCTTC.

This sequence joins TRBV18 and TRBJ2-2; 10 bases line up with TRBD2. V trimming: 3 bases; J trimming: 1 base; junction bases outside the gene matches: 8. The CDR3 length is 18 residues. Germline V gene lookup returns CDR1 KGHSH and CDR2 LQKENI. CDR3 nucleotides: TGTGCCAGCTCACCGCAAATCACTAGCGGGGTGAACACCGGGGAGCTGTTTTTT. Its protein is CASSPQITSGVNTGELFF.

The sample holds one count of this clone. This chain uses TRBV5-1 with TRBJ2-1, with 9 bases identical to TRBD2. Per germline, CDR1 SGHRS and CDR2 YFSETQ. After removal of 3 bases from V and 4 bases from J, the junction contained 8 bases not matched to a gene. CDR3 size: 16 residues. CDR3 sequence (DNA): TGCGCCAGCAGCTCAAGGCCGGGACTAGCTTACAATGAGCAGTTCTTC. Its translation is CASSSRPGLAYNEQFF.

V gene TRBV20-1 combines with J gene TRBJ1-2; a weak D match, TRBD1 (5 bases). This CDR3 comprises 9 residues. Germline loops: CDR1 DFQATT, CDR2 SNEGSKA (reference sequence). DNA of the CDR3: TGCAGGCCGGGGGACGGCTACACCTTC. This translates into CRPGDGYTF.

The chain links TRBV3-1 (or the pseudogene TRBV3-2) to TRBJ2-3; 9 bases line up with TRBD2. CDR1 is LGHDT, CDR2 YNNKEL, per germline (reference sequence). J was trimmed by 6 bases and V by 7 bases; bases with no gene match: 11. CDR3 length: 15 residues. The CDR3 sequence: CASTSMDSGSDTQYF. The CDR3 nucleotides read TGTGCCAGCACCTCGATGGATAGCGGGAGTGATACGCAGTATTTT.

The CDR3 loop reads CASSLLASNEKLFF. The CDR3 DNA sequence: TGTGCCAGCAGTTTGCTGGCTTCTAATGAAAAACTGTTTTTT. The chain links TRBV27 to TRBJ1-4, with D hard to call. Per germline, CDR1 MNHEY and CDR2 SMNVEV (reference sequence). There are 14 residues in the CDR3. With 3 bases removed from V and 3 bases from J, the gap between germline ends came to 8 bases.

V is TRBV7-3 and J is TRBJ2-7; the match to TRBD1 covers 7 bases. J lost 3 bases, V lost 5 bases, and 4 bases had no gene match. Germline CDR1 reads SGHTA; CDR2 reads FQGTGA. The CDR3 extends over 13 amino acids. This CDR3 reads CASSRGQNYEQYF. In DNA, the CDR3 is TGTGCCAGCAGCAGGGGGCAGAACTACGAGCAGTACTTC. Full variable domain (missing parts from reference TRBV7-3 and TRBJ2-7): GAGVSQTPSNKVTEKGKYVELRCDPISGHTALYWYRQSLGQGPEFLIYFQGTGAADDSGLPNDRFFAVRPEGSVSTLKIQRTERGDSAVYLCASSRGQNYEQYFGPGTRLTVT.

The chain employs TRBV27 and TRBJ1-5, with D possibly TRBD1 on 6 matching bases. Trimming left V 5 bases short and J 5 bases short, with 16 bases between. The CDR3 is 15 residues long. Per the germline V gene, CDR1 is MNHEY and CDR2 is SMNVEV (reference sequence). The CDR3 region has the DNA TGTGCCAGCAGTCCCCAGACAGGCCCACATCAGCCCCAGCATTTT. As protein: CASSPQTGPHQPQHF.

Comments on this clone: At the DNA level, this CDR3 is encoded by other sequences in the same sample as well. The chain joins TRBV9 to TRBJ2-2, with a weak D call TRBD2 (5 bases). Germline V gene data show CDR1 as SGDLS and CDR2 as YYNGEE. The V end was cut by 4 bases, the J end by 4 bases, with 8 bases between. CDR3 length equals 13 residues. The CDR3 DNA sequence: TGTGCCAGCAGCCCCCGGGGCACCGGGGAGCTGTTTTTT. As protein: CASSPRGTGELFF.

The DNA for the CDR3 is TGTGCCAGCATCGGCAGGTCCAACACTGAAGCTTTCTTT. This codes for CASIGRSNTEAFF. The genes are TRBV12-3 or TRBV12-4 and TRBJ1-1; D call uncertain. The CDR3 is 13 residues long. Trimming took off 7 bases at V and 2 bases at J, with 11 bases between the two ends.

J is TRBJ2-5 and V is TRBV5-1; the D gene is possibly TRBD1 (5 bases). From germline, CDR1 is SGHRS and CDR2 YFSETQ. The CDR3 spans 15 residues. V gave up 0 bases and J gave up 0 bases, with 9 bases separating them. CDR3 DNA sequence: TGCGCCAGCAGCTTGGGCCAGGACAACCAAGAGACCCAGTACTTC. This gives the protein CASSLGQDNQETQYF.

V gene TRBV4-1 combines with J gene TRBJ2-2, with 10 nucleotides matching TRBD1. With 4 bases clipped from V and 5 bases from J, the junction kept 4 bases outside the gene matches. CDR1 and CDR2 (germline): MGHRA, YSYEKL. The CDR3 runs to 15 residues. The CDR3 bases are TGCGCCAGCAGCCCGCGACAGGGGGCAACCGGGGAGCTGTTTTTT. Translating it yields CASSPRQGATGELFF.

The V call is TRBV28, the J call TRBJ1-2; 10 bases are shared with TRBD1. Germline V CDR1 and CDR2: MDHEN, SYDVKM. This CDR3 has 14 amino acids. V gave up 6 bases and J gave up 2 bases; unmatched junction bases: 3. DNA of the CDR3: TGTGCCAGCAGGACAGGGGGCTTGAACTATGGCTACACCTTC. Its translation is CASRTGGLNYGYTF.

The chain couples TRBV7-2 to TRBJ2-3; 7 nucleotides agree with TRBD2. CDR3 size: 17 residues. Unmatched junction bases numbered 6, after V lost 0 bases and J lost 0 bases. Germline V gives CDR1 SGHTA, CDR2 FQGNSA. The CDR3 DNA reads as TGTGCCAGCAGCTTAGCCCCTGCGGGAGCGAGCACAGATACGCAGTATTTT. It specifies CASSLAPAGASTDTQYF.

The chain recombines TRBV4-2 with TRBJ2-6; D call uncertain. This CDR3 is built from 16 residues. Germline V CDR1 and CDR2: LGHNA, YNFKEQ. The V and J ends lost 4 bases and 0 bases respectively, with 10 bases between them. The CDR3 bases are TGTGCCAGCAGCCTCCCAGTTAACTCTGGGGCCAACGTCCTGACTTTC. Translated, it gives CASSLPVNSGANVLTF.

This chain joins TRBV4-3 and TRBJ1-4; D is possibly TRBD1 (5 bases). V lost 3 bases and J 5 bases, leaving 13 bases between the germline ends. The germline CDR1 and CDR2 sequences are LGHNA and YSLEER. The CDR3 is 15 amino acids. The chain's CDR3 is CASSHAGGNNEKLFF. CDR3 nucleotides: TGCGCCAGCAGCCACGCGGGGGGAAACAATGAAAAACTGTTTTTT.

This sequence joins TRBV5-1 and TRBJ1-1, with D tentatively TRBD1 (6 bases). The V gene lost 3 bases and the J gene lost 3 bases, with 12 bases spanning the gap. This CDR3 spans 14 amino acids. CDR1 and CDR2 from the germline V gene are SGHRS and YFSETQ. CDR3 nucleotides: TGCGCCAGCAGCTCGAAACAGGGAGACACTGAAGCTTTCTTT. Its translation: CASSSKQGDTEAFF.